This TCR beta chain was identified in a study of cytomegalovirus exposure and HLA in healthy donors. Vbeta (60) and Jbeta (13) primers were used in the PCR. Data came from immunoSEQ multiplex PCR; TCRdb stores just in-frame clones and leaves some out. The sample holds some 180,000 clones. It was healthy bone marrow donors who served as donors. Nominally healthy donors provided the samples, though records likely missed some immune exposures. This CDR3 has 14 amino acids. The germline V gene encodes CDR1 MNHEY and CDR2 SMNVEV (reference sequence). V dropped 4 bases and J dropped 2; count of bases not matched to a gene: 3.

The sequenced material came from PBMCs. This clonotype was obtained from a man younger than 45 in good health and CMV-seronegative. The chain is built from TRBV27 and TRBJ2-7; 9 nucleotides align to TRBD1. CDR3: CASSWGQGPYEQYF. The CDR3 coding sequence is TGTGCCAGCAGTTGGGGACAGGGCCCCTACGAGCAGTACTTC.